This TCR beta chain appears in the sequencing data of a study of blood T cell repertoires in COVID-19 (TCRdb year 2020). Notes on the research overall: The collaborator samples originated in the United States, Italy and Spain and spanned the acute and convalescent phases of COVID-19. Samples were obtained from the ongoing ImmuneRACE study (first 160 participants) and from some 1,200 subjects provided by 6 global collaborators. The repertoires were released in a freely available public database intended as a resource for research on the immune response to SARS-CoV-2. The sample metadata nearly always contained a de-identified subject ID, COVID-19 status, age in years and sex. The dataset comprised deeply sampled blood TCRbeta repertoires from subjects exposed to, actively infected with, or recovered from COVID-19. Where HLA class I and class II types were available, the types were taken from metadata supplied by the sample provider, not from assay-based typing. The material from the prospective study consisted of cDNA or gDNA derived from T cells, B-cell-depleted T cells, or PBMCs.

The immunoSEQ Assay, a bias-controlled multiplex PCR, was used to amplify TCRbeta CDR3 regions from genomic DNA. In the original analysis: Within the assay, amplification of reference gene primers was used to estimate how many nucleated cells each sample contained. To quantify the absolute abundance of each unique TCRbeta CDR3 rearrangement, sequence reads were collapsed and filtered. Productive Simpson clonality was computed per sample as the square root of Simpson's diversity index over productive rearrangements. TCRdb obtained this table from immuneACCESS and retained in-frame rearrangements with V and J assigned. These tables miss some clones; where compared with another copy, unresolved V genes account for less than half of the shortfall, and the remainder is unexplained. The D gene and trimming were derived from the DNA, and the V and J assignments and clone size from that table. The sample has 400,000 to 450,000 clones on record, 80% to 90% of them singletons. Roughly 1.1% of the sample belongs to the ten largest clones.

Participants in the prospective study were aged roughly 18 to 100 years, lived in under 30 United States geographic areas, and enrolled through a virtual design. To assign participants to cohorts, the prospective study relied on clinical history that participants themselves reported in a screening survey and a study questionnaire. ImmuneRACE Cohort 3 recovered participants were defined by two consecutive negative NP/OP PCR tests, healthcare professional clearance, or symptom resolution. In the prospective study, mobile phlebotomists collected whole blood, serum and a nasopharyngeal or oropharyngeal swab from each participant. Additional blood draws and questionnaires over a 2-month period could optionally be provided by prospective study participants. Before DNA extraction, prospective study blood samples were shipped either frozen or at room temperature. Comment on this clone: Its antigen is not yet known. No base qualities exist here, and no much larger clone lies one base off it.

Based on the germline V gene (reference sequence), the CDR1 and CDR2 sequences are SEHNR and FQNEAQ. The CDR3 holds 15 amino acids from the cysteine to the phenylalanine. Only the CDR3 portion is preserved as DNA: 45 bases, with reading frame beginning at the first base. Deletion took 5 bases off V and 0 bases off J, with a span of 11 bases between the germline ends. What the research found in general, with its limitations: The amount of clinical and demographic metadata varied by source and participant and was provided uncurated.

Specimen: PBMCs or T cells enriched from blood (not recorded which). The chain employs TRBV7-9 and TRBJ2-1; no D gene can be assigned with confidence. The source is a man aged 25-45 years who had recovered from COVID-19. The CDR3 here reads CASSEALSSYNEQFF. Here is the DNA: TGTGCCAGCAGCGAGGCCCTGAGCTCCTACAATGAGCAGTTCTTC.